Listed below are T cell receptor beta chains from one sample, sequenced in a study of a mutant IDH1 vaccine in newly diagnosed glioma. These receptors have no identified antigens. This table comes from immunoSEQ multiplex PCR, and its TCRdb copy is limited to in-frame clones, with some not included. The sample has around 55,000 clones; 80% are singletons. The sample here was PBMCs, taken from a glioma patient whose treatment included an IDH1 peptide vaccine. The receptors shown here come from a man aged 35-49 years with glioma. CDR3s include the opening cysteine and the closing phenylalanine or tryptophan. Where a row states a size, it is once, few, many or the class of an expanded clone; other rows omit it.

j_call	clone_size	v_call	cdr3_aa
TRBJ1-6	NA	TRBV2	CASRRGALPPLHF
TRBJ1-5	NA	TRBV6-1	CASSEPGISNQPQHF
TRBJ1-5	NA	TRBV7-8	CASSSGWPQHF
TRBJ1-3	NA	TRBV2	CARDPVDGIGNTIYF
TRBJ2-5	NA	TRBV6-1	CASSLQGLGQETQYF
TRBJ2-5	NA	TRBV7-9	CASSPLSVAGGRETQYF
TRBJ2-3	NA	TRBV5-1	CASSLAAGDTQYF
TRBJ2-7	NA	TRBV7-8	CASSLASGTYEQYF
TRBJ1-2	NA	TRBV25-1	CASRQTGGYGYTF
TRBJ2-3	NA	TRBV30	CAWSTGSTDTQYF
TRBJ1-1	NA	TRBV7-9	CASSLSPARAFF
TRBJ2-7	NA	TRBV5-1	CASSSTSETKYEQYF
TRBJ1-1	NA	TRBV5-6	CASSLTWTGPTEAFF
TRBJ1-1	few	TRBV13	CASTRGKNTEAFF
TRBJ2-2	once	TRBV11-2	CASSFRVTGELFF
TRBJ2-5	NA	TRBV6-1	CASSPLAGDQETQYF
TRBJ1-2	NA	TRBV19	CASSPGGSGGYTF
TRBJ2-3	NA	TRBV5-6	CASSFRTVTDTQYF
TRBJ2-5	NA	TRBV7-2	CASSYGWATQYF
TRBJ2-5	once	TRBV29-1	CSVDPGGRKTQYF
TRBJ1-2	NA	TRBV30	CAWSVQGSYTF
TRBJ2-5	NA	TRBV7-8	CASSLAGETQYF
TRBJ1-6	NA	TRBV9	CASSVAPNSPLHF
TRBJ2-1	NA	TRBV5-1	CASSSGSGGAAEQFF
TRBJ1-1	NA	TRBV10-2	CASKVTGNTEAFF
TRBJ1-2	NA	TRBV18	CASSPPGQLNYGYTF
TRBJ2-7	NA	TRBV13	CASSLGPGTSGGARYEQYF
TRBJ2-3	NA	TRBV7-9	CASSFTPDTQYF
TRBJ2-2	once	TRBV6-1	CASPRAQHTGELFF
TRBJ2-5	NA	TRBV27	CASSLGSQETQYF
TRBJ2-2	NA	TRBV27	CASSLRPGELFF
TRBJ1-5	NA	TRBV4-2	CASSNEQGNQPQHF
TRBJ1-1	few	TRBV4-1	CASSQDRVSTEAFF
TRBJ1-1	NA	TRBV6-6	CASSQGGHTEAFF
TRBJ1-1	NA	TRBV19	CASKLGKFTEAFF
TRBJ1-6	NA	TRBV5-1	CASSWDGTNSPLHF
TRBJ1-4	NA	TRBV25-1	CASSASGTPNEKLFF
TRBJ2-1	NA	TRBV4-1	CASSQGGGSYNEQFF
TRBJ2-7	few	TRBV15	CATSRDLAEPADF
TRBJ1-1	NA	TRBV6-1	CASLRQGMNTEAFF
TRBJ2-5	NA	TRBV18	CASSPGFEETQYF
TRBJ2-3	NA	TRBV5-1	CASSLVVSSSTDTQYF
TRBJ1-1	few	TRBV2	CASSRTPEAFF
TRBJ1-5	NA	TRBV6-5	CASSYGPSNQPQHF
TRBJ2-7	few	TRBV7-6	CASSLDVIGGVSYEQYF
TRBJ2-2	few	TRBV30	CAWSVSRNTGELFF
TRBJ1-2	once	TRBV6-5	CASSSGTAFYGYTF
TRBJ2-7	NA	TRBV11-2	CASSLQSSYEQYF
TRBJ2-1	NA	TRBV7-9	CASSPRARDEQFF
TRBJ2-3	NA	TRBV6-4	CASSDSSGGADTQYF
TRBJ2-7	NA	TRBV25-1	CASSDAYSYGQYF
TRBJ2-7	NA	TRBV5-8	CASSLTGGPYEQYF
TRBJ2-5	NA	TRBV6-6	CASSPSGPGTQYF
TRBJ2-5	NA	TRBV10-3	CAISERQVEETQYF
TRBJ1-2	NA	TRBV20-1	CSARTSLVLPF
TRBJ1-5	NA	TRBV18	CASSPKEGRRQPQHF